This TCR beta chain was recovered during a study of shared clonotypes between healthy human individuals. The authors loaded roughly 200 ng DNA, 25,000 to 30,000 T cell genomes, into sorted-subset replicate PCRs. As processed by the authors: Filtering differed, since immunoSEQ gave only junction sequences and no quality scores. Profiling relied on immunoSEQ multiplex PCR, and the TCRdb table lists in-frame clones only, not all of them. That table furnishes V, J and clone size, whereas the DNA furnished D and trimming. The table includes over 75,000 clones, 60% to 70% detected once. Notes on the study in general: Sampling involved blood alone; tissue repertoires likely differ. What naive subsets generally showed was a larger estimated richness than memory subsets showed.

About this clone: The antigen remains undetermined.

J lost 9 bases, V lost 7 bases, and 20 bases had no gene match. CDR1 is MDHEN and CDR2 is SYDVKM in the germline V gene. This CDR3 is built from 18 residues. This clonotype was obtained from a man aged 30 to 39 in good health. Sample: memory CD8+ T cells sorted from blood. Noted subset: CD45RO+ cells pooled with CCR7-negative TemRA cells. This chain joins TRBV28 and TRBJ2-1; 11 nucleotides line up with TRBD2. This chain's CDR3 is CASINPGGTSGSWGEQFF. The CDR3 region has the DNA TGTGCCAGCATAAACCCCGGGGGTACTAGCGGGAGTTGGGGTGAGCAGTTCTTC.